The 19 T cell receptor beta chains below were found in one sample sequenced in a study of blood T cell repertoires in COVID-19. Assay used: immunoSEQ multiplex PCR; TCRdb lists only in-frame clones, some missing. The sample shows around 260,000 clones, approximately 86% of them seen only once. Sequences were obtained from peripheral blood. These receptor sequences come from a man under 40 with active or convalescent COVID-19.

The rearrangement links TRBV29-1 to TRBJ1-1; TRBD1 aligns across 7 bases. V dropped 5 bases and J dropped 1; count of bases not matched to a gene: 7. The germline CDR1 and CDR2 sequences are SQVTM and ANQGSEA. The length of the CDR3 is 14 residues. The chain's CDR3 is CSVRPGQWNTEAFF. The CDR3 DNA follows: TGCAGCGTTCGCCCGGGACAGTGGAACACTGAAGCTTTCTTT.

The V call is TRBV9, the J call TRBJ2-6; unclear D gene. Germline CDR1 SGDLS, CDR2 YYNGEE. V lost 3 bases and J lost 4, with 11 bases in between. CDR3 length equals 15 residues. CDR3 protein: CASSGEVVGANVLTF. The CDR3 nucleotides read TGTGCCAGCAGCGGAGAGGTTGTGGGGGCCAACGTCCTGACTTTC.

This clone was seen only once. The chain has TRBV4-1 and TRBJ1-2; D is unresolved. CDR3 length equals 14 residues. Trimming removed 1 base at V and 8 bases at J, with 14 bases between. Per germline, CDR1 MGHRA and CDR2 YSYEKL. The CDR3 is CASSQAHLAGGYTF. The CDR3, as DNA: TGCGCCAGCAGCCAAGCACACCTAGCGGGAGGCTACACCTTC.

The rearrangement links TRBV7-9 to TRBJ1-3; D gene uncertain. The CDR3 has 15 residues. Trimming cost V 1 base and J 0 bases, with 7 bases left between them. Germline assignment: CDR1 SEHNR and CDR2 FQNEAQ (reference sequence). CDR3 coding DNA: TGTGCCAGCAGCTTAGAGTGGAGCTCTGGAAACACCATATATTTT. It codes for CASSLEWSSGNTIYF.

This chain joins TRBV24-1 and TRBJ2-5; D perhaps matches TRBD1 (7 bases). CDR1 KGHDR and CDR2 SFDVKD come from the germline V gene. The germline V and J ends were trimmed by 4 bases and 3 bases, with 14 bases remaining between them. The CDR3 sequence is 15 residues long. CDR3 amino acids: CATSDAGQTEETQYF. The CDR3 DNA reads as TGTGCCACCAGTGACGCGGGACAGACCGAAGAGACCCAGTACTTC.

The chain is built from TRBV30 and TRBJ1-2; TRBD1 matches at 7 bases. CDR3 length: 18 amino acids. Per germline, CDR1 GTSNPN and CDR2 SVGIG (reference sequence). V lost 5 bases, J lost 3 bases, and 21 bases stayed unmatched. CDR3 sequence reads: CAWDPTSAGGFSDYGYTF. Here the CDR3 DNA reads TGTGCCTGGGACCCTACGTCGGCAGGGGGTTTTTCGGACTATGGCTACACCTTC.

V gene TRBV5-4 combines with J gene TRBJ1-6; 7 bases are a match to TRBD1. The V gene's germline CDR1 is SGHNT and CDR2 YYREEE (reference sequence). This CDR3 has 14 residues. J gave up 5 bases and V 4 bases, and 3 bases lay outside the gene matches. The CDR3 loop reads CASSRQGDNSPLHF. CDR3 nucleotides: TGTGCCAGCAGCCGACAGGGTGATAATTCACCCCTCCACTTT.

The V and J genes are TRBV27 and TRBJ1-2; TRBD1 is a possible D gene (6 bases). CDR3 length equals 15 residues. V lost 2 bases, J lost 4 bases, and 14 bases lay in between. CDR1 and CDR2 (germline): MNHEY, SMNVEV (reference sequence). For the CDR3, the DNA is TGTGCCAGCAGTTTAGAGGCCAGGGGAGTCTATGGCTACACCTTC. As protein: CASSLEARGVYGYTF.

The chain is built from TRBV25-1 and TRBJ2-2; 8 nucleotides match TRBD1. Germline values: CDR1 MGHDK, CDR2 SYGVNS. V lost 3 bases, J lost 1 base, and 4 bases stayed unmatched. This CDR3 has 16 amino acids. CDR3 in amino acids: CASSDPDRENTGELFF. The CDR3 region has the DNA TGTGCCAGCAGTGATCCGGACAGGGAGAACACCGGGGAGCTGTTTTTT.

This chain joins TRBV7-9 and TRBJ2-2; TRBD1 is a possible D gene (6 bases). The CDR3 is 13 amino acids. V lost 5 bases and J 5 bases, leaving 9 bases between the germline ends. Germline V gene lookup returns CDR1 SEHNR and CDR2 FQNEAQ (reference sequence). The CDR3 protein is CASSATGTGELFF. DNA for the CDR3: TGTGCCAGCAGCGCCACAGGGACCGGGGAGCTGTTTTTT.

CDR3 protein: CATSMSYTTNEKLFF. For the CDR3, the DNA is TGTGCCACCAGCATGAGTTATACAACTAATGAAAAACTGTTTTTT. The J gene is TRBJ1-4, the V gene TRBV15; D not resolved. Deletions cut 4 bases from V and 0 bases from J, with 9 bases between. The CDR3 loop spans 15 amino acids. Germline V gene lookup returns CDR1 LNHNV and CDR2 YYDKDF (reference sequence).

This clone has just one count. Here the CDR3 DNA reads TGTGCCAGCAGCTTTTTCAGAGGCGCGAACACTGAAGCTTTCTTT. Its translation is CASSFFRGANTEAFF. The V call is TRBV7-2, the J call TRBJ1-1; no definite D call. The germline V gene has CDR1 SGHTA and CDR2 FQGNSA. The CDR3 is made up of 15 amino acids. V was clipped by 3 bases and J by 1 base, with 12 bases between them.

This chain links TRBV7-6 with TRBJ2-1; 9 bases align to TRBD2. Germline loops: CDR1 SGHVS, CDR2 FNYEAQ. This CDR3 spans 16 amino acids. Unmatched junction bases numbered 8, after V lost 0 bases and J lost 8 bases. CDR3 amino acids: CASSLARLAGLDEQFF. The CDR3 region has the DNA TGTGCCAGCAGCTTAGCCCGCCTAGCGGGGTTGGATGAGCAGTTCTTC.

V is TRBV2 and J is TRBJ1-5; D is unclear. From germline, CDR1 is SNHLY and CDR2 FYNNEI. This CDR3 has 12 amino acids. Trimming took off 5 bases at V and 4 bases at J, with 6 bases between the two ends. The chain's CDR3 is CASSRRNQPQHF. Written as DNA, the CDR3 is TGTGCCAGCAGTCGCAGGAATCAGCCCCAGCATTTT.

This rearrangement joins TRBV7-9 to TRBJ1-5; the D is unclear. CDR3 length: 15 amino acids. Trimming removed 6 bases from V and 2 bases from J, with 14 bases in between. The germline V gene has CDR1 SEHNR and CDR2 FQNEAQ (reference sequence). The CDR3: CASSTVGWRNQPQHF. In DNA, the CDR3 is TGTGCCAGCAGTACCGTTGGTTGGCGCAATCAGCCCCAGCATTTT.

This chain links TRBV20-1 with TRBJ2-5, with D uncertain. This CDR3 has 11 amino acids. Trimming removed 7 bases from V and 4 bases from J, with 10 bases in between. Looked up from germline, CDR1 is DFQATT and CDR2 is SNEGSKA (reference sequence). The CDR3: CSGAQGETQYF. The CDR3 nucleotides are TGCAGTGGGGCCCAAGGAGAGACCCAGTACTTC.

This chain joins TRBV13 and TRBJ2-6; 9 positions agree with TRBD1. Germline V lookup: CDR1 PRHDT, CDR2 FYEKMQ (reference sequence). Trimming took 5 bases from V and 1 from J; bases not matched to a gene: 12. This CDR3 region has 19 residues. CDR3 sequence reads: CASSERTGALSSGANVLTF. In DNA, the CDR3 is TGTGCCAGCAGCGAAAGGACAGGGGCTCTTTCTTCTGGGGCCAACGTCCTGACTTTC.

The rearrangement uses TRBV5-5 and TRBJ1-2; no clear D. The germline V and J ends were trimmed by 1 base and 7 bases, with 14 bases remaining between them. Germline V CDR1 and CDR2: SGHKS, YYEKEE (reference sequence). The CDR3 totals 14 residues. The CDR3 DNA reads TGTGCCAGCAGCTTGAACAGCCTTACTTCTGGCTACACCTTC. It yields the protein CASSLNSLTSGYTF. The full variable domain, its missing parts supplied by reference TRBV5-5 and TRBJ1-2, is DAGVTQSPTHLIKTRGQQVTLRCSPISGHKSVSWYQQVLGQGPQFIFQYYEKEERGRGNFPDRFSARQFPNYSSELNVNALLLGDSALYLCASSLNSLTSGYTFGSGTRLTVV.

This chain links TRBV19 with TRBJ2-7; 12 nucleotides match TRBD2. V was clipped by 8 bases and J by 1 base; unmatched bases: 3. The CDR3 length is 14 residues. Germline V gives CDR1 LNHDA, CDR2 SQIVND (reference sequence). The CDR3 protein is CASRTSGASYEQYF. In nucleotides, the CDR3 is TGTGCCAGTCGGACTAGCGGGGCTTCCTACGAGCAGTACTTC.